This passage covers 21 T cell receptor beta chains from one sample sequenced in a study of cytomegalovirus exposure and HLA in healthy donors listed by TCRdb under 2017. Library preparation used the immunoSEQ multiplex PCR assay. A mixture of 60 forward primers for TCR Vbeta segments and 13 reverse primers for TCR Jbeta segments was used in the multiplex PCR. Sourced from immuneACCESS, this table was stored by TCRdb with only in-frame sequences that have V and J called. A share of the clones is absent; for the studies checked, an unresolved V gene accounts for under half, and the remainder has no known explanation. Across this sample there are about 40,000 clones, with almost 70% seen only once. Around 3.9% of the sample belongs to the ten largest clones. The sample comprised PBMCs. The source of these receptors is a man aged 35 to 55 in good health and CMV-seronegative.

The rearrangement links TRBV2 to TRBJ1-1; D unclear. The length of the CDR3 is 14 residues. Trimming removed 1 base from V and 4 bases from J, with 10 bases in between. Germline-derived CDR1 and CDR2 are SNHLY and FYNNEI. CDR3 in DNA: TGTGCCAGCAGTGAAGAGCGGTCAGGCACTGAAGCTTTCTTT. It codes for CASSEERSGTEAFF.

This chain links TRBV11-2 with TRBJ1-2, with a possible D match to TRBD1 (5 bases). The germline CDR1 and CDR2 sequences are SGHAT and FQNNGV. The CDR3 totals 13 residues. Trimming took off 4 bases at V and 7 bases at J, with 13 bases between the two ends. The CDR3 sequence is CASSSGGVPGYTF. CDR3 DNA: TGTGCCAGCAGCTCGGGAGGGGTGCCTGGCTACACCTTC.

The chain links TRBV7-8 to TRBJ1-2, with D unresolved. V was pared by 5 bases and J by 3 bases, with 13 bases between. The CDR3 runs 14 residues. Germline V gene lookup returns CDR1 SGHVS and CDR2 FQNEAQ. CDR3 loop: CASSPGGVYYGYTF. The CDR3 coding sequence is TGTGCCAGCAGCCCTGGCGGCGTTTACTATGGCTACACCTTC.

The chain employs TRBV30 and TRBJ1-1; TRBD1 matches 7 bases. This CDR3 comprises 12 residues. V lost 1 base to trimming and J lost 10 bases; unmatched junction nucleotides: 6. CDR1 GTSNPN and CDR2 SVGIG come from the germline V gene (reference sequence). The DNA for the CDR3 is TGTGCCTGGAGTGACACAGGGGTGAGAGCTTTCTTT. This codes for CAWSDTGVRAFF.

This clone is termed medium-sized. The chain links TRBV19 to TRBJ1-5, with D perhaps TRBD1 (5 bases). V lost 7 bases and J 2 bases, leaving 15 bases between the germline ends. Looked up from germline, CDR1 is LNHDA and CDR2 is SQIVND (reference sequence). The CDR3 loop spans 15 amino acids. The CDR3 loop is CASTMGWGGNQPQHF. CDR3 bases: TGTGCCAGTACCATGGGGTGGGGGGGCAATCAGCCCCAGCATTTT.

By share, this clone ranks as medium-sized (0.01 to 0.1%). CDR3 sequence: CASRKQGNQPQHF. In DNA, the CDR3 is TGTGCCAGCAGGAAACAGGGCAATCAGCCCCAGCATTTT. V usage is TRBV2 and J usage is TRBJ1-5, with a tentative D call TRBD1 (5 bases). Trimming stripped 6 bases from V and 2 bases from J, with 8 bases between. The CDR3 is made up of 13 amino acids. Germline V gene data show CDR1 as SNHLY and CDR2 as FYNNEI.

The V call is TRBV7-9, the J call TRBJ2-5; 7 bases align to TRBD2. The CDR3 has 14 amino acids. CDR1 and CDR2 (germline): SEHNR, FQNEAQ (reference sequence). J gave up 3 bases and V 5 bases, and 6 bases lay outside the gene matches. The CDR3 sequence is CASSQRREEETQYF. As DNA, the CDR3 is TGTGCCAGCAGCCAACGACGGGAGGAAGAGACCCAGTACTTC.

The chain joins TRBV28 to TRBJ1-4; D not certain. Germline V gives CDR1 MDHEN, CDR2 SYDVKM. Trimming cost V 3 bases and J 5 bases, with 7 bases left between them. The CDR3 loop spans 13 amino acids. The CDR3 coding sequence is TGTGCCAGCAGTTTGGTGGAGAATGAAAAACTGTTTTTT. Protein sequence: CASSLVENEKLFF.

The chain couples TRBV9 to TRBJ1-6; 7 nucleotides match TRBD1. CDR1 SGDLS and CDR2 YYNGEE come from the germline V gene. J lost 6 bases, V lost 4 bases, and 7 bases had no gene match. There are 15 residues in the CDR3. CDR3 DNA sequence: TGTGCCAGCAGCAGGTCGACAGGGTTTAATTCACCCCTCCACTTT. Its translation: CASSRSTGFNSPLHF.

The rearrangement uses TRBV7-9 and TRBJ1-1; D is possibly TRBD1 (5 bases). CDR3 size: 15 residues. Per germline, CDR1 SEHNR and CDR2 FQNEAQ (reference sequence). The V and J ends lost 6 bases and 1 base respectively, with 15 bases between them. The CDR3 reads CASRDLGRGNTEAFF. In nucleotides, the CDR3 is TGTGCCAGCAGGGACCTAGGGAGGGGGAACACTGAAGCTTTCTTT.

Written as DNA, the CDR3 is TGTGCCAGCAGTGAACGTGCGGACACAGATACGCAGTATTTT. As protein: CASSERADTDTQYF. This chain connects TRBV2 to TRBJ2-3; no definite D call. The CDR3 covers 14 residues. The V and J ends lost 2 bases and 2 bases respectively, with 8 bases between them. Germline CDR1 and CDR2: SNHLY and FYNNEI. Complete variable domain (other parts from reference TRBV2 and TRBJ2-3): EPEVTQTPSHQVTQMGQEVILRCVPISNHLYFYWYRQILGQKVEFLVSFYNNEISEKSEIFDDQFSVERPDGSNFTLKIRSTKLEDSAMYFCASSERADTDTQYFGPGTRLTVL.

This clone appeared a few times. The J gene is TRBJ1-4, the V gene TRBV20-1; D not certain. With 6 bases removed from V and 7 bases from J, the gap between germline ends came to 9 bases. Per germline, CDR1 DFQATT and CDR2 SNEGSKA (reference sequence). This CDR3 is built from 11 residues. The CDR3 loop reads CSAPLSEKLFF. Here the CDR3 DNA reads TGCAGTGCCCCCCTTAGTGAAAAACTGTTTTTT.

The chain couples TRBV28 to TRBJ2-7; tentative D call: TRBD1 (6 bases). Trimming shortened V by 7 bases and J by 2 bases, and 18 bases separated the two germline ends. There are 15 residues in the CDR3. CDR1 is MDHEN, CDR2 SYDVKM, per germline. The CDR3, as DNA: TGTGCCAGCACGCCCAATGGGGGACAAGCCTACGAGCAGTACTTC. This encodes CASTPNGGQAYEQYF.

The gene calls are TRBV6-5 and TRBJ1-3; 9 bases map to TRBD1. CDR3 size: 15 residues. The germline gives CDR1 MNHEY, CDR2 SVGAGI. V dropped 8 bases and J dropped 0; count of bases not matched to a gene: 5. The CDR3 DNA sequence: TGTGCCAGCCGGAAGACAGGGGGCTCTGGAAACACCATATATTTT. This sequence encodes CASRKTGGSGNTIYF.

This clone showed up just once. The DNA for the CDR3 is TGCAGCGTTGAAGCCGCGGGGGTGCGCGGCACAGATACGCAGTATTTT. Translated: CSVEAAGVRGTDTQYF. J is TRBJ2-3 and V is TRBV29-1, with 7 nucleotides matching TRBD2. The CDR3 has 16 amino acids. Germline CDR1 reads SQVTM; CDR2 reads ANQGSEA. V gave up 1 base and J gave up 1 base; unmatched junction bases: 8.

This clone was recorded a few times. The rearrangement joins TRBV5-4 to TRBJ2-2; the match to TRBD2 covers 7 bases. Trimming cost V 1 base and J 1 base; bases outside gene matches: 4. The CDR3 loop spans 16 amino acids. The V gene's germline CDR1 is SGHNT and CDR2 YYREEE (reference sequence). CDR3 DNA: TGTGCCAGCAGCTTGAGACTAGCTTGGAACACCGGGGAGCTGTTTTTT. Amino acid sequence: CASSLRLAWNTGELFF.

This chain uses TRBV4-3 with TRBJ2-1; 13 positions match TRBD2. Trimming at V came to 4 bases and at J to 4 bases, leaving 10 bases not matched to a gene. The CDR3 has 18 residues. The V gene's germline CDR1 is LGHNA and CDR2 YSLEER. The CDR3 protein is CASSPGGTSGGGYNEQFF. The CDR3 nucleotides are TGCGCCAGCAGCCCGGGGGGTACTAGCGGGGGGGGTTACAATGAGCAGTTCTTC.

The chain joins TRBV29-1 to TRBJ1-1, with D tentatively TRBD1 (6 bases). Germline CDR1 is SQVTM and CDR2 is ANQGSEA. This CDR3 is built from 12 residues. Trimming took off 1 base at V and 4 bases at J, with 7 bases between the two ends. The chain's CDR3 is CSVEGRGTEAFF. DNA of the CDR3: TGCAGCGTTGAAGGCAGGGGCACTGAAGCTTTCTTT.

V is TRBV7-6 and J is TRBJ2-1, with a weak D call TRBD2 (6 bases). V was trimmed by 2 bases and J by 4 bases, leaving 9 bases between them. The CDR3 has 14 residues. Germline-derived CDR1 and CDR2 are SGHVS and FNYEAQ. Here the CDR3 reads CASSLTSLYNEQFF. The CDR3 DNA reads as TGTGCCAGCAGCTTAACTAGCCTTTACAATGAGCAGTTCTTC.

In DNA, the CDR3 is TGTGCCAGCAGCGACCTAACAGGGGACACCGGGGAGCTGTTTTTT. It is translated as CASSDLTGDTGELFF. This chain connects TRBV6-1 to TRBJ2-2, with 7 positions matching TRBD1. The CDR3 consists of 15 residues. CDR1 and CDR2 from the germline V gene are MNHNS and SASEGT. V lost 6 bases and J lost 3; bases outside the gene matches: 7.

This clone was picked up one time. The gene calls are TRBV30 and TRBJ2-7, with D tentatively TRBD2 (6 bases). Germline CDR1 GTSNPN, CDR2 SVGIG (reference sequence). V lost 0 bases, J lost 5 bases, and 11 bases lay in between. This CDR3 has 13 residues. CDR3 DNA: TGTGCCTGGAGTGTAGGAGGGTCCGACGAGCAGTACTTC. Its protein is CAWSVGGSDEQYF.